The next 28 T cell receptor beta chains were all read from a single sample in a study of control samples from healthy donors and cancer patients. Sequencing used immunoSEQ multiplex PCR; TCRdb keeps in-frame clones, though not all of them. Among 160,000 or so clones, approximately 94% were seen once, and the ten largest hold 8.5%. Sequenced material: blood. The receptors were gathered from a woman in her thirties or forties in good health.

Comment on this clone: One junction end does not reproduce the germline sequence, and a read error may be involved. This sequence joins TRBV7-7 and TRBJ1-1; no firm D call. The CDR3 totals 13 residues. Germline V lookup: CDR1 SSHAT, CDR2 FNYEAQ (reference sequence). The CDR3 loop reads CASSLEVNTEAFF. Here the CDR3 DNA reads TGTGCTAGCAGCTTAGAAGTGAACACTGAAGCTTTCTTT.

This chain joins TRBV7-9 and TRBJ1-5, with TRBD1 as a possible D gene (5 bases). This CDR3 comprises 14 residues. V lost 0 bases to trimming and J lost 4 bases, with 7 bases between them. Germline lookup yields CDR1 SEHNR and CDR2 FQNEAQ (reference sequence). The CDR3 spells CASSLAGGNQPQHF. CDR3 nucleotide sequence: TGTGCCAGCAGCTTAGCGGGGGGAAATCAGCCCCAGCATTTT.

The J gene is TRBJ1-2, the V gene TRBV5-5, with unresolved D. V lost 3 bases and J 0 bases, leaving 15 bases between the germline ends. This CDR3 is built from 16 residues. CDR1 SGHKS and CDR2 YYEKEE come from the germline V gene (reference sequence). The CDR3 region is CASSWGGSSANYGYTF. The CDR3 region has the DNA TGTGCCAGCAGCTGGGGAGGATCATCAGCTAACTATGGCTACACCTTC.

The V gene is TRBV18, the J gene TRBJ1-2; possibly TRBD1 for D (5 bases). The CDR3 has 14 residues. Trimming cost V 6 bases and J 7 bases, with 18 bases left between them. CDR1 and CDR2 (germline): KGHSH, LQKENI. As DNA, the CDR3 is TGTGCCAGCTCCATCTCCGGGACCGCGGGTGGCTACACCTTC. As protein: CASSISGTAGGYTF.

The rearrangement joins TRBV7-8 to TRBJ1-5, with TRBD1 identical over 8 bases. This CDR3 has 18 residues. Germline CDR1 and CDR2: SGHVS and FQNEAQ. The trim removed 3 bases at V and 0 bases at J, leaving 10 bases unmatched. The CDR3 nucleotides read TGTGCCAGCAGCTTTATGGGGACAGGAGGCTATAGCAATCAGCCCCAGCATTTT. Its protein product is CASSFMGTGGYSNQPQHF.

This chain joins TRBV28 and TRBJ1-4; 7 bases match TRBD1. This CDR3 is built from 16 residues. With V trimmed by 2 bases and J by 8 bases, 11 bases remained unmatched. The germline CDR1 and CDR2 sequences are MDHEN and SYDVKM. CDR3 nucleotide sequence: TGTGCCAGCAGTTTAAACGCAGGGGGGGCTATCGAAAAACTGTTTTTT. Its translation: CASSLNAGGAIEKLFF. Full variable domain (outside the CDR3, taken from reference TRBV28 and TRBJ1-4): DVKVTQSSRYLVKRTGEKVFLECVQDMDHENMFWYRQDPGLGLRLIYFSYDVKMKEKGDIPEGYSVSREKKERFSLILESASTNQTSMYLCASSLNAGGAIEKLFFGSGTQLSVL.

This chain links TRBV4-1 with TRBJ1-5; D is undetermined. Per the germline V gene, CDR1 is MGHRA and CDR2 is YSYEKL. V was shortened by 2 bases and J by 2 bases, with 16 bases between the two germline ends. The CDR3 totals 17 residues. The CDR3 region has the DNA TGCGCCAGCAGCCAACCCAGAGGCGGGCACGGCAATCAGCCCCAGCATTTT. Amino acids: CASSQPRGGHGNQPQHF.

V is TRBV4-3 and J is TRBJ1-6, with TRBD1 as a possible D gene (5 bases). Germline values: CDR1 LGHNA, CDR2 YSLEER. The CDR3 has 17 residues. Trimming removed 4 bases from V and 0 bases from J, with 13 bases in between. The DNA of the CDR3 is TGCGCCAGCAGCCGGGGAACGGACAACTCCTATAATTCACCCCTCCACTTT. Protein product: CASSRGTDNSYNSPLHF.

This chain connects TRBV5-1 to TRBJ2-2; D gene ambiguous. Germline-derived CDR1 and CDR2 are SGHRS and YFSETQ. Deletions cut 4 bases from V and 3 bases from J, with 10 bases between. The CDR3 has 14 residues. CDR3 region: CASSVTGHTGELFF. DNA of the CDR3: TGCGCCAGCAGCGTAACTGGGCACACCGGGGAGCTGTTTTTT.

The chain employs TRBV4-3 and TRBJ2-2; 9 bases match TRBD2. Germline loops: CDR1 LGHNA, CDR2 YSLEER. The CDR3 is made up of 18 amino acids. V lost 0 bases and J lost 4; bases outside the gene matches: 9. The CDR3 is CASSQDLPSGTFTGELFF. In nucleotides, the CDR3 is TGCGCCAGCAGCCAAGATTTGCCTAGCGGGACTTTCACCGGGGAGCTGTTTTTT.

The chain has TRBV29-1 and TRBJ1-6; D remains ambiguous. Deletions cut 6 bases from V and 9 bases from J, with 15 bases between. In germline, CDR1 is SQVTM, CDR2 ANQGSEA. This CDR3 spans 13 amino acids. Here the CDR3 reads CSVQGNGLSPLHF. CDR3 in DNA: TGCAGCGTGCAAGGGAACGGACTTTCACCCCTCCACTTT.

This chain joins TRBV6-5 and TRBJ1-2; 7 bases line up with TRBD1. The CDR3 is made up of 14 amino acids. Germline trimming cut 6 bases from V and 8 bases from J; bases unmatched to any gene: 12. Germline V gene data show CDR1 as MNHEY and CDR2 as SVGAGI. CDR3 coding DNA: TGTGCCAGCAGGAGTACCAGGGGGACGGGAGGCTACACCTTC. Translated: CASRSTRGTGGYTF.

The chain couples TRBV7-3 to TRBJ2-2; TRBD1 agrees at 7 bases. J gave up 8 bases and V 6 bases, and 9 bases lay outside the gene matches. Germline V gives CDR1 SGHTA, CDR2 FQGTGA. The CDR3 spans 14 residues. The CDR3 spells CASRTGQSFGELFF. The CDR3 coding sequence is TGTGCCAGCAGGACGGGACAGTCTTTTGGGGAGCTGTTTTTT.

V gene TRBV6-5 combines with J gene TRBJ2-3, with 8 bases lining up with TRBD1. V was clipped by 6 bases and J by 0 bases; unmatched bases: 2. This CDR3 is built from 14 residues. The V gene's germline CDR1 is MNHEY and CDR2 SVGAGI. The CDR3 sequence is CASRRDRSTDTQYF. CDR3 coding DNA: TGTGCCAGCAGACGGGACAGGAGCACAGATACGCAGTATTTT.

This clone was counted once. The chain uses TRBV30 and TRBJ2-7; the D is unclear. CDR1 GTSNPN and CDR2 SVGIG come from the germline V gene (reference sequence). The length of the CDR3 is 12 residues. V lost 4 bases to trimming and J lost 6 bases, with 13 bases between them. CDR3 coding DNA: TGTGCCTGGAAAGAGCTCGAGTGCGAGCAGTACTTC. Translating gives CAWKELECEQYF.

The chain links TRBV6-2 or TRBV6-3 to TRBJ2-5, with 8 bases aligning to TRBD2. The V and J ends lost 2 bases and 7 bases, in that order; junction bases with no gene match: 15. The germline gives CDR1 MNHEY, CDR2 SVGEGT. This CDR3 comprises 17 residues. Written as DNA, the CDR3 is TGTGCCAGCAGTTACCCGGGGACTAGTGGATTCTCGAGGACCCAGTACTTC. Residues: CASSYPGTSGFSRTQYF.

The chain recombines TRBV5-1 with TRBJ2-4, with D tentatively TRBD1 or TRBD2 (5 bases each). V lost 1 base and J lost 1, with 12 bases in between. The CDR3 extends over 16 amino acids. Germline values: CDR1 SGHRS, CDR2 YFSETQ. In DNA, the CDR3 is TGCGCCAGCAGCTTGTCCGGGGCCCAGGCCAAAAACATTCAGTACTTC. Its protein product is CASSLSGAQAKNIQYF. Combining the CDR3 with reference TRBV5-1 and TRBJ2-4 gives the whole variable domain KAGVTQTPRYLIKTRGQQVTLSCSPISGHRSVSWYQQTPGQGLQFLFEYFSETQRNKGNFPGRFSGRQFSNSRSEMNVSTLELGDSALYLCASSLSGAQAKNIQYFGAGTRLSVL.

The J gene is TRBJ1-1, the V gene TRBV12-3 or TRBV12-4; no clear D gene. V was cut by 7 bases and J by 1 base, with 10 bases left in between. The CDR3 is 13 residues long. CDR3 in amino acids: CASTPYGNTEAFF. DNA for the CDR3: TGTGCCAGCACCCCCTACGGGAACACTGAAGCTTTCTTT.

DNA of the CDR3: TGTGCCAGCAGCCAAGGAACTAGCGGAATCCCTTACGAGCAGTACTTC. This sequence encodes CASSQGTSGIPYEQYF. The chain is built from TRBV3-1 (or the pseudogene TRBV3-2) and TRBJ2-7, with TRBD2 matching 8 bases. Germline CDR1 reads LGHDT; CDR2 reads YNNKEL (reference sequence). The CDR3 is made up of 16 amino acids. The V and J ends lost 1 base and 4 bases, in that order; junction bases with no gene match: 9.

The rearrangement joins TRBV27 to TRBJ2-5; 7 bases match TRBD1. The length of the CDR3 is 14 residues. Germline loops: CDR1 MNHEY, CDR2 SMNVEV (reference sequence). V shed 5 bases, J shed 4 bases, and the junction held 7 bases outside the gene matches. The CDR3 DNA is TGTGCCAGCAGTCCCCGACAGGGACGAGAGACCCAGTACTTC. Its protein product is CASSPRQGRETQYF.

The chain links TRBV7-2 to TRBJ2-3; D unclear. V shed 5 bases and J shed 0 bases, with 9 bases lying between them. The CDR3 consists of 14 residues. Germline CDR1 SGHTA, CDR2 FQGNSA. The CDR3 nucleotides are TGTGCCAGCAGCCCAAGCGTGAGCACAGATACGCAGTATTTT. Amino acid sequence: CASSPSVSTDTQYF. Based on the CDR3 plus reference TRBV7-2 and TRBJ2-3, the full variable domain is GAGVSQSPSNKVTEKGKDVELRCDPISGHTALYWYRQSLGQGLEFLIYFQGNSAPDKSGLPSDRFSAERTGGSVSTLTIQRTQQEDSAVYLCASSPSVSTDTQYFGPGTRLTVL.

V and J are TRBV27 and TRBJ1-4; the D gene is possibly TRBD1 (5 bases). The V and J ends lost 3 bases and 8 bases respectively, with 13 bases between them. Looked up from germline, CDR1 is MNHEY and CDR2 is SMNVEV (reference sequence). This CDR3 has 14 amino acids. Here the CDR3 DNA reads TGTGCCAGCAGTTTGGTGGGGACGGGGGAAAAACTGTTTTTT. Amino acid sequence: CASSLVGTGEKLFF.

CDR3 amino acids: CASSFRLAGVDEQFF. CDR3 bases: TGTGCCAGCAGCTTCCGACTAGCGGGGGTAGATGAGCAGTTCTTC. The genes are TRBV7-9 and TRBJ2-1; 12 positions match TRBD2. The CDR3 has 15 residues. Germline CDR1 and CDR2: SEHNR and FQNEAQ (reference sequence). The J segment lost 8 bases and the V segment lost 3 bases, leaving 5 bases of the junction unmatched.

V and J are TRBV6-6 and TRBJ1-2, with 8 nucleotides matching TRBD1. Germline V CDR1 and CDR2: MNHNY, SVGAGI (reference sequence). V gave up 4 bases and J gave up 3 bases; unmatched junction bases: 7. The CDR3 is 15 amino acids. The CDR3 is CASSSGQGLDYGYTF. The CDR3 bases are TGTGCCAGCAGTTCCGGACAGGGACTCGACTATGGCTACACCTTC.

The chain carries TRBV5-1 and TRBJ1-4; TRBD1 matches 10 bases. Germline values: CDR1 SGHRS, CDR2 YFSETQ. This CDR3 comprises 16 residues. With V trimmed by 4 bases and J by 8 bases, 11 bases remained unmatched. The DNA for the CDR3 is TGCGCCAGCAGCCCGGCACCGGACAGGGGGTGGGAAAAACTGTTTTTT. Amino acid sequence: CASSPAPDRGWEKLFF.

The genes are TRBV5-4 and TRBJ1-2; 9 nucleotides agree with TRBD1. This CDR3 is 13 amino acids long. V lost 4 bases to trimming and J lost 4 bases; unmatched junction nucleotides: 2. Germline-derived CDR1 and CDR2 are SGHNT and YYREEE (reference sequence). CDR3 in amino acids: CASSLDRGYGYTF. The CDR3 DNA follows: TGTGCCAGCAGCCTGGACAGGGGCTATGGCTACACCTTC.

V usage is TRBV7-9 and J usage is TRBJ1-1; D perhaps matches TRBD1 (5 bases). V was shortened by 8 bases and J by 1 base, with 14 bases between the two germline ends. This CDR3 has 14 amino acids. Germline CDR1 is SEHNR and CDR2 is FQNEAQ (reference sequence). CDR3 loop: CASSKGTANTEAFF. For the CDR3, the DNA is TGTGCCAGCTCAAAGGGGACGGCGAACACTGAAGCTTTCTTT.

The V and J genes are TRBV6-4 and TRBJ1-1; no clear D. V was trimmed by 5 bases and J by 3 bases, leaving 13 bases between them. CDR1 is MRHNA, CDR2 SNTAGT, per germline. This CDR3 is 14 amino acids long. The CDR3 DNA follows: TGTGCCAGCAGTCAGCAGTGGACGGACACTGAAGCTTTCTTT. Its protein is CASSQQWTDTEAFF.